The rows below give T cell receptor beta chains drawn from one sample of a study of T cell repertoires in cytomegalovirus infection. These receptors' targets are unknown. TCRdb independently ran MiXCR on the reads; one entry per CDR3 protein. The table shows about 51,000 distinct CDR3 sequences, with around 20% occurring only once. This material consisted of CD8+ T cells from cultured PBMCs, taken from culture after CMV antigen stimulation. The receptors derive from a human donor in good health (CMV status not recorded). Some clones in this sample may be carry-over from other donors' samples. CDR3s include the opening cysteine and the closing phenylalanine or tryptophan. Each record gives: clone size, CDR3 length, J gene, V gene, D gene, CDR3 DNA, CDR3 protein. D genes are given only for firm matches. The size entry is marked missing in some rows and otherwise reads once, few, many or a size class.

size: -
length: 15
J: TRBJ1-5
V: TRBV6-6
D: -
DNA: TGTGCCAGCAGTTTTCCAGGGGCAGGCAATCAGCCCCAGCATTTT
CDR3: CASSFPGAGNQPQHF

size: few
length: 12
J: TRBJ1-1
V: TRBV28
D: -
DNA: TGTGCCAGTATACTACCGGGCACTGAAGCTTTCTTT
CDR3: CASILPGTEAFF

size: many
length: 14
J: TRBJ2-3
V: TRBV5-1
D: -
DNA: TGCGCCAGCAGCTGGGAGATTAACGCAGATACGCAGTATTTT
CDR3: CASSWEINADTQYF

size: -
length: 13
J: TRBJ2-7
V: TRBV7-2
D: -
DNA: TGTGCCAGCAGCTTAGGACTGCGCTACGAGCAGTACTTC
CDR3: CASSLGLRYEQYF

size: -
length: 16
J: TRBJ2-7
V: TRBV30
D: -
DNA: TGTGCCTGGAGTGTAACTAGGACAAGCCGGTACTACGAGCAGTACTTC
CDR3: CAWSVTRTSRYYEQYF

size: -
length: 12
J: TRBJ1-2
V: TRBV11-2
D: -
DNA: TGTGCCAGCAGCTTAGGGCCCTATGGCTACACCTTC
CDR3: CASSLGPYGYTF

size: -
length: 11
J: TRBJ1-1
V: TRBV7-2
D: -
DNA: TGTGCCAGCAGCCCCCACACTGAAGCTTTCTTT
CDR3: CASSPHTEAFF

size: -
length: 15
J: TRBJ2-1
V: TRBV7-3
D: -
DNA: TGTGCCAGCAGCCCCTACCTAAGGCCCTACAATGAGCAGTTCTTC
CDR3: CASSPYLRPYNEQFF

size: -
length: 14
J: TRBJ2-2
V: TRBV11-2
D: -
DNA: TGTGCCAGCAGCTTTACAAGGGCCCTCGAGGGGCTGTTTTTT
CDR3: CASSFTRALEGLFF

size: -
length: 14
J: TRBJ1-2
V: TRBV5-1
D: TRBD1
DNA: TGCGCCAGCAGCTCACCCGGGACAGACTATGGCTACACCTTC
CDR3: CASSSPGTDYGYTF

size: few
length: 15
J: TRBJ2-5
V: TRBV9
D: TRBD2
DNA: TGTGCCAGCAGCCCACTGGGAGGGGAGGGCGAGACCCAGTACTTC
CDR3: CASSPLGGEGETQYF

size: few
length: 17
J: TRBJ2-6
V: TRBV12-5
D: -
DNA: TGTGCTAGTGGTTCGGCGGACGGTTCCTCTGGGGCCAACGTCCTGACTTTC
CDR3: CASGSADGSSGANVLTF

size: -
length: 15
J: TRBJ2-1
V: TRBV7-2
D: TRBD2
DNA: TGTGCCAGCAGCCCAACCAGCGGGAGTAGGAATGAGCAGTTCTTC
CDR3: CASSPTSGSRNEQFF

size: -
length: 14
J: TRBJ2-7
V: TRBV19
D: -
DNA: TGCGCCAGTAGTGACAGGCTCAGTTCCTACGAGCAGTACTTC
CDR3: CASSDRLSSYEQYF

size: few
length: 13
J: TRBJ1-1
V: TRBV7-2
D: -
DNA: TGTGCCAACAGCTTAGGAGAGGACACTGAAGCTTTCTTT
CDR3: CANSLGEDTEAFF

size: -
length: 15
J: TRBJ2-7
V: TRBV7-9
D: TRBD1
DNA: TGTGCCAGCAGCCCTCCAGGGACAGGGGGACACGAGCAGTACTTC
CDR3: CASSPPGTGGHEQYF

size: -
length: 14
J: TRBJ2-7
V: TRBV28
D: -
DNA: TGTGCCAGCAGACTCAAAGGGGGTATCTACGAGCAGTACTTC
CDR3: CASRLKGGIYEQYF

size: few
length: 15
J: TRBJ2-1
V: TRBV7-2
D: -
DNA: TGTGCCAGCAGGACAGACAGAACCTCCTACAATGAGCAGTTCTTC
CDR3: CASRTDRTSYNEQFF

size: -
length: 15
J: TRBJ2-7
V: TRBV7-2
D: TRBD1
DNA: TGTGCCAGCAGTTTCACAGGGGGCGAGCTCTACGAGCAGTACTTC
CDR3: CASSFTGGELYEQYF

size: -
length: 13
J: TRBJ2-5
V: TRBV29-1
D: TRBD2
DNA: TGCAGCGTTGATGCGGGAGGCCAAGAGACCCAGTACTTC
CDR3: CSVDAGGQETQYF

size: -
length: 15
J: TRBJ2-1
V: TRBV2
D: -
DNA: TGTGCCAGCAGTAGGGGCGGTTGGTCCTACAATGAGCAGTTCTTC
CDR3: CASSRGGWSYNEQFF

size: many
length: 12
J: TRBJ1-1
V: TRBV12-5
D: -
DNA: TGTGCTAGTGGGAAGGACTGGGCTGAAGCTTTCTTT
CDR3: CASGKDWAEAFF

size: few
length: 19
J: TRBJ2-6
V: TRBV4-3
D: -
DNA: TGCGCCAGCAGCCAATTGGTAAAACAGTTGATCTCTGGGGCCAACGTCCTGACTTTC
CDR3: CASSQLVKQLISGANVLTF

size: -
length: 16
J: TRBJ1-6
V: TRBV7-9
D: -
DNA: TGTGCCAGCAGCGCGACGGGTGCAGGGTCTAATTCACCCCTCCACTTT
CDR3: CASSATGAGSNSPLHF

size: -
length: 14
J: TRBJ2-1
V: TRBV7-8
D: TRBD2
DNA: TGTGCCAGCAGCCCTGGACTAGACGTGGATGAGCAGTTCTTC
CDR3: CASSPGLDVDEQFF

size: -
length: 16
J: TRBJ2-5
V: TRBV6-8
D: TRBD1
DNA: TGTGCCAGCAGCGAAATACCCAGGACAGGGTGGGAGACCCAGTACTTC
CDR3: CASSEIPRTGWETQYF

size: -
length: 15
J: TRBJ2-7
V: TRBV6-2/TRBV6-3
D: -
DNA: TGTGCCAGCAGCCGAGAGTCCTGGTCCATGAACGAGCAGTACTTC
CDR3: CASSRESWSMNEQYF

size: -
length: 15
J: TRBJ2-1
V: TRBV7-9
D: -
DNA: TGTGCCAGCAGCCATGAGGGCGGATCCTACAATGAGCAGTTCTTC
CDR3: CASSHEGGSYNEQFF

size: -
length: 16
J: TRBJ1-1
V: TRBV4-1
D: -
DNA: TGCGCCAGCAGCCAAGAACAATGGGGGGGGGACACTGAAGCTTTCTTT
CDR3: CASSQEQWGGDTEAFF

size: -
length: 18
J: TRBJ2-2
V: TRBV4-1
D: TRBD2
DNA: TGCGCCAGCAGCCAAGATTATTTGCTAGCGGGGGACACCGGGGAGCTGTTTTTT
CDR3: CASSQDYLLAGDTGELFF

size: few
length: 16
J: TRBJ2-5
V: TRBV9
D: -
DNA: TGTGCCAGCAGCGTAGACGGCGGGGGCATCCAAGAGACCCAGTACTTC
CDR3: CASSVDGGGIQETQYF

size: few
length: 13
J: TRBJ1-1
V: TRBV7-3
D: -
DNA: TGTGCCAGCAGCTCGGACTTGGTCTCTGAAGCTTTCTTT
CDR3: CASSSDLVSEAFF

size: few
length: 14
J: TRBJ1-6
V: TRBV27
D: -
DNA: TGTGCCAGCAGACAGGCTTACTATAATTCACCCCTCCACTTT
CDR3: CASRQAYYNSPLHF

size: few
length: 15
J: TRBJ1-1
V: TRBV7-2
D: TRBD1
DNA: TGTGCCAGCAGCTTAGCGACAGGGGCCGGGACTGAAGCTTTCTTT
CDR3: CASSLATGAGTEAFF

size: many
length: 11
J: TRBJ1-1
V: TRBV6-2/TRBV6-3
D: -
DNA: TGTGCCAGCAGCTGGAAGACTGAAGCTTTCTTT
CDR3: CASSWKTEAFF

size: many
length: 12
J: TRBJ2-7
V: TRBV19
D: -
DNA: TGTGCCAGTAGTATAGTTCCCGACGAGCAGTACTTC
CDR3: CASSIVPDEQYF

size: -
length: 15
J: TRBJ1-5
V: TRBV7-2
D: -
DNA: TGTGCCAGCAGCTTCTTATCCAGGGACCATCAGCCCCAGCATTTT
CDR3: CASSFLSRDHQPQHF

size: few
length: 13
J: TRBJ2-4
V: TRBV11-2
D: -
DNA: TGTGCCAGCAGCTTAGATCGAGAGGGCATTCAGTACTTC
CDR3: CASSLDREGIQYF

size: few
length: 13
J: TRBJ1-5
V: TRBV27
D: -
DNA: TGTGCCAGCACGGGGGGAATCAATCAGCCCCAGCATTTT
CDR3: CASTGGINQPQHF

size: few
length: 14
J: TRBJ2-1
V: TRBV6-5
D: -
DNA: TGTGCCAGCAGTCAACGGGCCCTTAAGAATGAGCAGTTCTTC
CDR3: CASSQRALKNEQFF

size: -
length: 13
J: TRBJ2-7
V: TRBV7-6
D: -
DNA: TGTGCCAGCAGCTTAGCGGTGGGAGGAGAGCAGTACTTC
CDR3: CASSLAVGGEQYF

size: -
length: 15
J: TRBJ1-5
V: TRBV6-1
D: -
DNA: TGTGCCAGCAGTGAACAACAGGGATTCGGTCAGCCCCAGCATTTT
CDR3: CASSEQQGFGQPQHF

size: -
length: 12
J: TRBJ1-1
V: TRBV3-1
D: -
DNA: TGTGCCAGCAGCCCGGAGGGGAGTGAAGCTTTCTTT
CDR3: CASSPEGSEAFF

size: -
length: 14
J: TRBJ2-3
V: TRBV7-6
D: -
DNA: TGTGCCAGCACCCGGCGGTCAAGCGAAGATACGCAGTATTTT
CDR3: CASTRRSSEDTQYF

size: -
length: 17
J: TRBJ2-7
V: TRBV5-1
D: TRBD1
DNA: TGCGCCAGCAGCCTCCTTTTCACCGGGACAGGGGCCTACGAGCAGTACTTC
CDR3: CASSLLFTGTGAYEQYF

size: many
length: 15
J: TRBJ2-7
V: TRBV6-1
D: TRBD1
DNA: TGTGCCAGCAGCCCCGGGACAGCGAGCTCCTACGAGCAGTACTTC
CDR3: CASSPGTASSYEQYF

size: many
length: 13
J: TRBJ2-1
V: TRBV11-2
D: -
DNA: TGTGCCAGCAGCCGAGGACTGGACAATGAGCAGTTCTTC
CDR3: CASSRGLDNEQFF

size: few
length: 18
J: TRBJ2-3
V: TRBV20-1
D: -
DNA: TGCAGTGCTAGACCCCAGCAGCGTGGATATCAACTACTCGATACGCAGTATTTT
CDR3: CSARPQQRGYQLLDTQYF

size: few
length: 15
J: TRBJ2-7
V: TRBV7-8
D: TRBD1
DNA: TGTGCCAGCAGCTTACCGGGACAGGCATTCTACGAGCAGTACTTC
CDR3: CASSLPGQAFYEQYF

size: few
length: 16
J: TRBJ1-2
V: TRBV7-9
D: TRBD1
DNA: TGTGCCAGCAGCTTGGGGGGACAGTCTCCCTACTATGGCTACACCTTC
CDR3: CASSLGGQSPYYGYTF

size: few
length: 14
J: TRBJ2-2
V: TRBV7-8
D: -
DNA: TGTGCCAGCAGAGACAGGTCGTCGGGCGGGGAGCTGTTTTTT
CDR3: CASRDRSSGGELFF

size: few
length: 13
J: TRBJ2-5
V: TRBV7-6
D: -
DNA: TGTGCCAGCAACGTACAGCATGGAGAGACCCAGTACTTC
CDR3: CASNVQHGETQYF

size: -
length: 13
J: TRBJ2-7
V: TRBV9
D: TRBD1
DNA: TGTGCCAGCAGCGCGACAGGGGAATTCGAGCAGTACTTC
CDR3: CASSATGEFEQYF

size: -
length: 12
J: TRBJ1-2
V: TRBV29-1
D: -
DNA: TGCAGCGTATCCGGAGGGCTGTATGGCTACACCTTC
CDR3: CSVSGGLYGYTF

size: -
length: 12
J: TRBJ1-1
V: TRBV7-8
D: -
DNA: TGTGCCAGCAGCTTAAAAAACACTGAAGCTTTCTTT
CDR3: CASSLKNTEAFF